This TCR beta chain was documented in a study of Graves' ophthalmopathy and Graves' hyperthyroidism. This clonotype was picked up many times. There are 15 residues in the CDR3. CDR1 and CDR2 (germline): SGHRS, YFSETQ. With V trimmed by 5 bases and J by 1 base, 8 bases remained unmatched. RNA served as the template for amplifying TCR beta CDR3 regions. The authors performed first-round RT-PCR with HTBI primers and then a second-round multiplex PCR. A single record per CDR3 protein comes from TCRdb applying MiXCR to the multiplex PCR reads. The sample includes 600,000 to 950,000 distinct CDR3 sequences, approximately 40% of them seen just once.

Sample: peripheral blood. The clonotype originates from an adult man with Graves' ophthalmopathy. This chain links TRBV5-1 with TRBJ1-1; 7 positions match TRBD1. The CDR3 loop is CASSRGQAQNTEAFF. The CDR3 DNA reads as TGCGCCAGCAGTCGAGGACAGGCTCAGAACACTGAAGCTTTCTTT.